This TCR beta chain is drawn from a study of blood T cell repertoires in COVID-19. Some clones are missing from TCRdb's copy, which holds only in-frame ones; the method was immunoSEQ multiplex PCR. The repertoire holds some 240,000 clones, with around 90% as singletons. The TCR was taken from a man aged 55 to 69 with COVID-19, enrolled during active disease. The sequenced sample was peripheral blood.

In nucleotides, the CDR3 is TGTGCCAGCAGGTACTTTAAGGGGGATAATTCACCCCTCCACTTT. Protein sequence: CASRYFKGDNSPLHF. The gene calls are TRBV28 and TRBJ1-6; D possibly corresponds to TRBD1 (6 bases). Germline V lookup: CDR1 MDHEN, CDR2 SYDVKM. The V and J ends lost 6 bases and 5 bases respectively, with 14 bases between them. The CDR3 length is 15 residues.